This T cell receptor beta chain was retrieved from a study of blood T cell repertoires in COVID-19. In the study overall: The origin of the acute and convalescent COVID-19 samples was the United States, Italy and Spain. In each case, the material was cDNA or gDNA derived from T cells, B-cell-depleted T cells, or PBMCs.

J gave up 4 bases and V 5 bases, and 11 bases lay outside the gene matches. This CDR3 has 16 amino acids. Germline lookup yields CDR1 MNHEY and CDR2 SMNVEV (reference sequence). Methods used by the authors: Researchers report that nucleated cell counts were estimated from reference gene primer amplification. Profiling relied on immunoSEQ multiplex PCR, and the TCRdb table lists in-frame clones only, not all of them. V, J and clone size were drawn from that table, and D and trimming were deduced from the DNA. The sample holds fewer than 400,000 clones; 70% to 90% are singletons and the top ten take around 3%.

The specimen sequenced was peripheral blood. This receptor was obtained from a human donor in a cohort sampled during active COVID-19. The genes are TRBV27 and TRBJ2-7; TRBD2 matches at 10 bases. CDR3 nucleotides: TGTGCCAGCAGTCCCGTAGCGGGAGGAGGTTTATACGAGCAGTACTTC. Protein product: CASSPVAGGGLYEQYF.